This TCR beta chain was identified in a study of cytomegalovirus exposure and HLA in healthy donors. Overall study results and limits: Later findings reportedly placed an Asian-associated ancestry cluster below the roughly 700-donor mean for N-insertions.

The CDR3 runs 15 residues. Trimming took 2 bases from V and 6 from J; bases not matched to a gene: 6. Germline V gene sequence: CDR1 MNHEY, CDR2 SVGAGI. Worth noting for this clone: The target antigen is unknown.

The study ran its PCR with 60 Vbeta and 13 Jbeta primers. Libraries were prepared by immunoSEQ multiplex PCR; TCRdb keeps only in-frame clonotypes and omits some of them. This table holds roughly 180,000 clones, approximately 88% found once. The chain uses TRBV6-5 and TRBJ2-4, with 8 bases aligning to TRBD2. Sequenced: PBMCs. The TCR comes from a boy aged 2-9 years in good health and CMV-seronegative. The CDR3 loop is CASSYGAGGRNIQYF. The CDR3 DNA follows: TGTGCCAGCAGTTACGGGGCGGGAGGCAGAAACATTCAGTACTTC.